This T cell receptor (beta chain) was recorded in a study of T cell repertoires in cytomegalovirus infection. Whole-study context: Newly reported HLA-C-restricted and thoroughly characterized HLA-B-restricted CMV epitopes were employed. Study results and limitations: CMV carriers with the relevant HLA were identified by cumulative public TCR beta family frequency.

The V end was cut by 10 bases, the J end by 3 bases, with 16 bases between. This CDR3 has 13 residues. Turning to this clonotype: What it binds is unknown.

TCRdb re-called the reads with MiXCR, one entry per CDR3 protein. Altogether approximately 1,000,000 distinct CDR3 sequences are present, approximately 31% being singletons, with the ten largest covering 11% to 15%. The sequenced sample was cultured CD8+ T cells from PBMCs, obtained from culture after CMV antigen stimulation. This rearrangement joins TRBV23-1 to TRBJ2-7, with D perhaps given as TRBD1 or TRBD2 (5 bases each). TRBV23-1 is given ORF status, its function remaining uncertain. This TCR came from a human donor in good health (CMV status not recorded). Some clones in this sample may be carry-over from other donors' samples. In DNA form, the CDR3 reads TGCGCCACCCCCCGGGACCCCGGCTACGAGCAGTACGTC. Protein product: CATPRDPGYEQYV.